This T cell receptor (beta chain) was profiled in a study of T cell changes during pregnancy in multiple sclerosis. Germline lookup yields CDR1 SNHLY and CDR2 FYNNEI. The CDR3 has 16 amino acids. Trimming removed 4 bases from V and 3 bases from J, with 18 bases in between. The repertoire was sequenced with immunoSEQ multiplex PCR; TCRdb's copy has only in-frame clones and lacks some. The table has tens of thousands of clones, approximately 93% seen once; the top ten hold roughly 3%. V and J are TRBV2 and TRBJ2-5, with unresolved D. This receptor was taken from a female donor with multiple sclerosis, enrolled in a pregnancy study. Sequences were derived from CD8+ T cells from peripheral blood mononuclear cells, sampled in the second trimester of pregnancy. CDR3 sequence: CASSGPYGWQKETQYF. The CDR3 coding sequence is TGTGCCAGCAGTGGCCCGTACGGGTGGCAAAAAGAGACCCAGTACTTC.